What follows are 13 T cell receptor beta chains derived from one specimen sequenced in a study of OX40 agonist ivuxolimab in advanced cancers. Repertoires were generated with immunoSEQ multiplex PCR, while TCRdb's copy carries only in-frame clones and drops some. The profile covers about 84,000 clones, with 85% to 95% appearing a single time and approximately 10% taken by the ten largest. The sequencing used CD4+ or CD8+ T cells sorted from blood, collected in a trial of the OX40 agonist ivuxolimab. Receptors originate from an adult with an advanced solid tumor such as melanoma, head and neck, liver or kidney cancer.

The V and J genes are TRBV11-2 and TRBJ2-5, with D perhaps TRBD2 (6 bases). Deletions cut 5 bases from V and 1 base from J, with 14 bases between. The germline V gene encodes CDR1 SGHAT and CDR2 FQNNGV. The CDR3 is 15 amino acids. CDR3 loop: CASSPRDSGQETQYF. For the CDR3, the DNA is TGTGCCAGCAGCCCTCGGGACTCCGGCCAAGAGACCCAGTACTTC.

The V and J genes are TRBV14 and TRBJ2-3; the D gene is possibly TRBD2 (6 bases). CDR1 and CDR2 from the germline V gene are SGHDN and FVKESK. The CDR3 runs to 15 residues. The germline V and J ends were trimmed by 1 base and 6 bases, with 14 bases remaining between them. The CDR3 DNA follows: TGTGCCAGCAGCCAAGGGGGCGGTAGCGGTGATACGCAGTATTTT. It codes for CASSQGGGSGDTQYF. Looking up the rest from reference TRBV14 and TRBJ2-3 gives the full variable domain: EAGVTQFPSHSVIEKGQTVTLRCDPISGHDNLYWYRRVMGKEIKFLLHFVKESKQDESGMPNNRFLAERTGGTYSTLKVQPAELEDSGVYFCASSQGGGSGDTQYFGPGTRLTVL.

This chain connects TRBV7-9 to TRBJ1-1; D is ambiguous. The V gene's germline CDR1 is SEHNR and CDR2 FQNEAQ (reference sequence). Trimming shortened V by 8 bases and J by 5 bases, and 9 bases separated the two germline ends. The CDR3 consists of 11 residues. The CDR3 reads CASGLRTEAFF. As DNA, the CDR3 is TGTGCCAGCGGGCTCCGTACTGAAGCTTTCTTT.

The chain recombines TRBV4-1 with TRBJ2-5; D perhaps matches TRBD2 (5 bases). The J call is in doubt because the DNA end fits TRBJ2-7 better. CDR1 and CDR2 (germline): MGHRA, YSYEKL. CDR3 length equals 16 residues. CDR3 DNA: TGCGCCAGCAGCCAAGATAAAAGCGGATACTCCTACGAGCAGTACTTC. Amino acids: CASSQDKSGYSYEQYF.

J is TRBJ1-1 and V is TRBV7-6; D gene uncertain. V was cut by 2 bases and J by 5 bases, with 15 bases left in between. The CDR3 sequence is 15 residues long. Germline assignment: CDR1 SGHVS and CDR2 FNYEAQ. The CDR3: CASSLPPRWGTEAFF. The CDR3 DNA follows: TGTGCCAGCAGCTTACCTCCGAGGTGGGGTACTGAAGCTTTCTTT.

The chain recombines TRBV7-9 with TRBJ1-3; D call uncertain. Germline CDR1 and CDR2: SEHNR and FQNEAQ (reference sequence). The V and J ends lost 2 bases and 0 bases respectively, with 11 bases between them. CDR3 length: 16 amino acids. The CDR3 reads CASSLSDLDSGNTIYF. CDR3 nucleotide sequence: TGTGCCAGCAGCTTAAGTGACCTAGACTCTGGAAACACCATATATTTT.

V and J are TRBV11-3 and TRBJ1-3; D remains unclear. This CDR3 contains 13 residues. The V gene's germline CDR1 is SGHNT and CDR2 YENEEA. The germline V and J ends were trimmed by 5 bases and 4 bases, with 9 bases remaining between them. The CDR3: CASSKGSGNTIYF. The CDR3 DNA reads TGTGCCAGCAGCAAAGGGTCGGGAAACACCATATATTTT.

The CDR3 sequence: CASSTGQGWYGYTF. CDR3 nucleotide sequence: TGTGCCAGCAGCACTGGACAGGGTTGGTATGGCTACACCTTC. The chain recombines TRBV5-4 with TRBJ1-2; 8 nucleotides line up with TRBD1. V trimming: 4 bases; J trimming: 5 bases; junction bases outside the gene matches: 7. Germline V gives CDR1 SGHNT, CDR2 YYREEE (reference sequence). The CDR3 totals 14 residues.

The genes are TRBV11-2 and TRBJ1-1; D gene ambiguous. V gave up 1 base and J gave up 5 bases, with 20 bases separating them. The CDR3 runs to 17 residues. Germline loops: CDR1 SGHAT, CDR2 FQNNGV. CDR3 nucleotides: TGTGCCAGCAGCTTAGCCCCCTGGCTCGGGGTAGGGACTGAAGCTTTCTTT. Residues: CASSLAPWLGVGTEAFF.

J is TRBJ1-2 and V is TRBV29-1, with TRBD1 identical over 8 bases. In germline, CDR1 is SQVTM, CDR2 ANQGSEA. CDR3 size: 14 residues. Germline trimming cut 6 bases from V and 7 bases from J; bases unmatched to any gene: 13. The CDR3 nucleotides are TGCAGCGTAGCGAGCGGGGACAGGAGGTTTGGCTACACCTTC. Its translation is CSVASGDRRFGYTF. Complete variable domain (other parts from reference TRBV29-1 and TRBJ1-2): SAVISQKPSRDICQRGTSLTIQCQVDSQVTMMFWYRQQPGQSLTLIATANQGSEATYESGFVIDKFPISRPNLTFSTLTVSNMSPEDSSIYLCSVASGDRRFGYTFGSGTRLTVV.

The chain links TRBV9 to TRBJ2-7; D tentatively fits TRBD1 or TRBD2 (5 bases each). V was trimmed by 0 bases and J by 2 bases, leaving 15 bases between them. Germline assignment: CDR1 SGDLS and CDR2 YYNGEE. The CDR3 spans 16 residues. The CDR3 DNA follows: TGTGCCAGCAGCGTAGCCCGGGGCGGGCCTACCTACGAGCAGTACTTC. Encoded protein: CASSVARGGPTYEQYF.

The CDR3 region is CASSVRGNSYNEQFF. The CDR3, as DNA: TGTGCCAGCAGCGTAAGGGGGAACTCCTACAATGAGCAGTTCTTC. The chain couples TRBV9 to TRBJ2-1, with a tentative D call TRBD1 (6 bases). CDR3 length: 15 amino acids. V lost 1 base and J 0 bases, leaving 8 bases between the germline ends. CDR1 is SGDLS and CDR2 is YYNGEE in the germline V gene.

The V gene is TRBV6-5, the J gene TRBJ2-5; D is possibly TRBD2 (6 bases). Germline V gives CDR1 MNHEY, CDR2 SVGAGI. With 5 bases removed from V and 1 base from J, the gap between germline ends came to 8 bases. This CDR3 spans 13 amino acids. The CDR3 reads CASSIGGQETQYF. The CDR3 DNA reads TGTGCCAGCAGTATCGGGGGCCAAGAGACCCAGTACTTC.